Given below is one T cell receptor beta chain in context. This PCR relied on a set of 60 Vbeta primers and 13 Jbeta primers. The table came from immunoSEQ multiplex PCR; TCRdb's copy has only in-frame clones and leaves some out. The repertoire holds roughly 180,000 clones, about 68% seen once, with around 2.6% in the top ten. This record comes from a study of cytomegalovirus exposure and HLA in healthy donors. Donors counted as nominally healthy when sampled, yet unrecorded immune exposures were likely. This TCR was sampled from a female donor in good health and CMV-seronegative. The sample consisted of PBMCs.

The CDR3 is CASSDVTMGELFF. The CDR3 DNA follows: TGCGCCAGCAGTGATGTCACTATGGGGGAGCTGTTTTTT. This chain uses TRBV10-2 with TRBJ2-2; D unclear. The germline CDR1 and CDR2 sequences are WSHSY and SAAADI. The CDR3 has 13 amino acids. Trimming took 3 bases from V and 8 from J, leaving 10 bases between them.